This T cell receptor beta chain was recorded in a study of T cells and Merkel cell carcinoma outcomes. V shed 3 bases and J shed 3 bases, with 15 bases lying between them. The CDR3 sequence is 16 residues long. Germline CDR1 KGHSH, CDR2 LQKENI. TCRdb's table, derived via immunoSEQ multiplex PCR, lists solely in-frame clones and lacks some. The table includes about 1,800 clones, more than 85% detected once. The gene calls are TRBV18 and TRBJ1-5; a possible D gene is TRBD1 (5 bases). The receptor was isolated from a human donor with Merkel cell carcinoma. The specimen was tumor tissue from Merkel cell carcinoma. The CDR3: CASSPTSGRDNQPQHF. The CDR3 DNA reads TGTGCCAGCTCACCTACCTCCGGCAGGGACAATCAGCCCCAGCATTTT.